The TCR beta chain described here comes from a study of cytomegalovirus exposure and HLA in healthy donors. Findings of the study overall: Of the V segments, some could not be distinguished, including TRBV6-2 and TRBV6-3, and were excluded.

PCR amplification relied on 60 Vbeta primers (plus 13 Jbeta primers). Generated by immunoSEQ multiplex PCR, the TCRdb table keeps only in-frame clones and is missing some. The top ten hold roughly 2.3% of the sample, which has 100,000 to 140,000 clones, 70% to 80% seen once. CDR1 and CDR2 (germline): MRHNA, SNTAGT. CDR3 length: 16 amino acids. The germline V and J ends were trimmed by 2 bases and 0 bases, with 8 bases remaining between them. This clone was recorded only once. Its antigen is not identified. The sample was PBMCs. This clonotype was sampled from a man between 18 and 35 years old in good health and CMV-seronegative. The chain employs TRBV6-4 and TRBJ2-6; possible D gene TRBD2, 6 bases. The chain's CDR3 is CASSDGGFSGANVLTF. CDR3 in DNA: TGTGCCAGCAGTGACGGAGGGTTCTCTGGGGCCAACGTCCTGACTTTC.